This T cell receptor (beta chain) was profiled in a study of technical replicates of blood from several donors. Clones were read by immunoSEQ multiplex PCR, and TCRdb kept only the in-frame ones, dropping some. Among roughly 87,000 clones listed, just under 95% were seen once. V dropped 0 bases and J dropped 4 bases, with 12 bases sitting between them. Germline V CDR1 and CDR2: KGHSH, LQKENI. This CDR3 region has 15 residues. V gene TRBV18 combines with J gene TRBJ1-2; D call uncertain. Sequenced sample: T cells isolated from PBMCs. The source is a human donor in good health. CDR3 loop: CASSPPSSSGYGYTF. The CDR3 DNA follows: TGTGCCAGCTCACCACCGTCAAGTTCGGGCTATGGCTACACCTTC.